This passage covers 29 T cell receptor beta chains from one sample sequenced in a study of blood T cell repertoires in COVID-19. The protocol was immunoSEQ multiplex PCR, while the TCRdb copy is restricted to in-frame clones and leaves out a portion. Of more than 300,000 clones listed, 88% are singletons. The sample consisted of PBMCs or T cells enriched from blood (not recorded which). The receptors stem from a young woman who had recovered from COVID-19.

The V gene is TRBV5-6, the J gene TRBJ2-1, with a tentative D call TRBD2 (6 bases). The V end was cut by 1 base, the J end by 2 bases, with 10 bases between. This CDR3 region has 15 residues. Germline V gene sequence: CDR1 SGHDT, CDR2 YYEEEE. The CDR3 DNA follows: TGTGCCAGCAGCTTGTGGGACTCAACCTACAATGAGCAGTTCTTC. Translation gives CASSLWDSTYNEQFF.

V and J are TRBV3-1 (or the pseudogene TRBV3-2) and TRBJ2-2; D may be TRBD2 (7 bases). There are 16 residues in the CDR3. CDR1 is LGHDT, CDR2 YNNKEL, per germline (reference sequence). V was pared by 3 bases and J by 1 base, with 12 bases between. The CDR3 is CASSQAGARNTGELFF. The CDR3 DNA reads as TGTGCCAGCAGCCAGGCGGGGGCGAGGAACACCGGGGAGCTGTTTTTT.

The V and J genes are TRBV21-1 and TRBJ1-4; the table's TRBD1 call for D was not verified on the DNA. TRBV21-1 is an annotated pseudogene. The CDR3 spans 20 residues. The DNA of the CDR3 is TGTGCCAGCACCGGGACAGGGGCCCAGTCACTTCATGCAACTAATGAAAAACTGTTTTTT. Its translation: CASTGTGAQSLHATNEKLFF.

This chain joins TRBV6-4 and TRBJ1-6; TRBD1 might be the D (5 bases). With 6 bases removed from V and 8 bases from J, the gap between germline ends came to 11 bases. The CDR3 has 13 amino acids. CDR1 and CDR2 from the germline V gene are MRHNA and SNTAGT. CDR3 region: CASSQGPYSPLHF. CDR3 coding DNA: TGTGCCAGCAGCCAGGGTCCCTATTCACCCCTCCACTTT.

A single count supports this clone. The chain uses TRBV6-5 and TRBJ1-4; D gene uncertain. The CDR3 spans 14 residues. Deletions cut 10 bases from V and 0 bases from J, with 12 bases between. The germline V gene has CDR1 MNHEY and CDR2 SVGAGI. CDR3 in DNA: TGTGCCACCCGCAAACATGCAACTAATGAAAAACTGTTTTTT. This encodes CATRKHATNEKLFF.

This chain links TRBV19 with TRBJ2-6; unclear D gene. The CDR3 consists of 15 residues. V was shortened by 3 bases and J by 5 bases, with 11 bases between the two germline ends. The V gene's germline CDR1 is LNHDA and CDR2 SQIVND (reference sequence). The CDR3 loop reads CASSISSYRANVLTF. The CDR3 DNA reads as TGTGCCAGTAGTATTTCCTCGTATCGGGCCAACGTCCTGACTTTC.

This clone was detected only a few times. The V gene is TRBV6-4, the J gene TRBJ1-6, with 7 bases aligning to TRBD1. This CDR3 contains 14 residues. The V and J ends lost 6 bases and 6 bases, in that order; junction bases with no gene match: 5. Germline CDR1 MRHNA, CDR2 SNTAGT. This CDR3 is CASSAGQRNSPLHF. For the CDR3, the DNA is TGTGCCAGCAGCGCGGGACAGCGTAATTCACCCCTCCACTTT.

This clone was counted a single time. The chain has TRBV7-3 and TRBJ2-1; a possible D gene is TRBD2 (6 bases). With 4 bases removed from V and 1 base from J, the gap between germline ends came to 8 bases. The CDR3 length is 14 residues. The germline V gene has CDR1 SGHTA and CDR2 FQGTGA. CDR3 loop: CASSSGGSYNEQFF. In DNA form, the CDR3 reads TGTGCCAGCAGCTCCGGGGGTTCCTACAATGAGCAGTTCTTC.

The chain joins TRBV6-2 or TRBV6-3 to TRBJ1-1; 12 nucleotides match TRBD1. The V segment lost 5 bases and the J segment 7 bases; nucleotides outside the gene matches: 8. Per the germline V gene, CDR1 is MNHEY and CDR2 is SVGEGT. There are 15 residues in the CDR3. In nucleotides, the CDR3 is TGTGCCAGCAGTGACGGGGGACAGGGGGCATTTGAAGCTTTCTTT. This codes for CASSDGGQGAFEAFF.

The chain has TRBV2 and TRBJ2-4, with 7 bases lining up with TRBD1. The CDR3 is made up of 18 amino acids. The junction had 15 bases not matched to a gene; V was cut back by 7 bases and J by 0 bases. Per germline, CDR1 SNHLY and CDR2 FYNNEI. CDR3 sequence: CASTPGTDFLSAKNIQYF. The CDR3 bases are TGTGCCAGCACCCCCGGGACAGACTTTTTATCAGCCAAAAACATTCAGTACTTC.

This clone came up once. Other DNA variants within this sample encode the same CDR3. This chain uses TRBV7-3 with TRBJ1-1; 11 bases are a match to TRBD1. The CDR3 extends over 13 amino acids. Germline assignment: CDR1 SGHTA and CDR2 FQGTGA. V shed 8 bases, J shed 1 base, and the junction held 0 bases outside the gene matches. The CDR3 DNA reads TGTGCCAGCGGACAGGGGGCGAACACTGAAGCTTTCTTT. Its protein is CASGQGANTEAFF.

The V call is TRBV13, the J call TRBJ1-1; 10 nucleotides agree with TRBD1. The J segment lost 11 bases and the V segment lost 5 bases, leaving 8 bases of the junction unmatched. Per germline, CDR1 PRHDT and CDR2 FYEKMQ (reference sequence). The length of the CDR3 is 13 residues. CDR3 residues: CASSPRDRGGAFF. CDR3 DNA sequence: TGTGCCAGCAGCCCAAGGGACAGGGGTGGGGCTTTCTTT.

This clone was detected once. The rearrangement uses TRBV9 and TRBJ1-2; 8 bases are shared with TRBD1. This CDR3 has 15 residues. J lost 3 bases, V lost 0 bases, and 4 bases had no gene match. The V gene's germline CDR1 is SGDLS and CDR2 YYNGEE. CDR3 bases: TGTGCCAGCAGCGTAGCAGGGGGCAAGGACTATGGCTACACCTTC. Translating gives CASSVAGGKDYGYTF.

The CDR3: CASRTGTVSNQPQHF. As DNA, the CDR3 is TGTGCCAGCAGGACGGGGACAGTATCCAATCAGCCCCAGCATTTT. The chain is built from TRBV6-5 and TRBJ1-5, with 7 bases that match TRBD1. V lost 6 bases, J lost 3 bases, and 8 bases stayed unmatched. The V gene's germline CDR1 is MNHEY and CDR2 SVGAGI. There are 15 residues in the CDR3.

The rearrangement joins TRBV28 to TRBJ2-7; D gene ambiguous. Trimming pared 3 bases from V and 1 base from J, leaving 10 bases between. This CDR3 is 14 amino acids long. Germline loops: CDR1 MDHEN, CDR2 SYDVKM. The CDR3 DNA follows: TGTGCCAGCAGTTTTGGGCGTCTATCCTACGAGCAGTACTTC. Its protein is CASSFGRLSYEQYF.

The gene calls are TRBV7-8 and TRBJ2-3; 13 bases are shared with TRBD2. The germline gives CDR1 SGHVS, CDR2 FQNEAQ. Losses at the gene ends were 5 bases for V and 6 bases for J; bases not matched to a gene: 5. CDR3 length equals 15 residues. DNA of the CDR3: TGTGCCAGCAGCCGAGGGACTAGCGGGGAGGATACGCAGTATTTT. The encoded protein is CASSRGTSGEDTQYF.

The J gene is TRBJ2-6, the V gene TRBV27, with a weak D call TRBD2 (5 bases). CDR3 length equals 15 residues. Germline CDR1 MNHEY, CDR2 SMNVEV (reference sequence). The germline V and J ends were trimmed by 6 bases and 3 bases, with 12 bases remaining between them. CDR3 region: CASSLTGFGANVLTF. The CDR3 DNA reads TGTGCCAGCAGCCTAACGGGGTTTGGGGCCAACGTCCTGACTTTC.

The rearrangement joins TRBV5-4 to TRBJ2-7; D is undetermined. This CDR3 region has 12 residues. CDR1 and CDR2 (germline): SGHNT, YYREEE (reference sequence). The V gene lost 4 bases and the J gene lost 3 bases, with 8 bases spanning the gap. In DNA form, the CDR3 reads TGTGCCAGCAGCATCGATAGCTACGAGCAGTACTTC. Protein product: CASSIDSYEQYF.

A few counts support this clone. V is TRBV2 and J is TRBJ1-1, with D possibly TRBD1 on 5 matching bases. The germline gives CDR1 SNHLY, CDR2 FYNNEI. This CDR3 spans 16 amino acids. V was cut by 3 bases and J by 1 base, with 15 bases left in between. CDR3 amino acids: CASSDPRVSRNTEAFF. The CDR3 nucleotides read TGTGCCAGCAGTGACCCCAGGGTATCAAGGAACACTGAAGCTTTCTTT.

V gene TRBV18 combines with J gene TRBJ1-3; D not resolved. Germline V gives CDR1 KGHSH, CDR2 LQKENI. The CDR3 spans 15 residues. V was clipped by 3 bases and J by 0 bases, with 9 bases between them. The CDR3 region has the DNA TGTGCCAGCTCACCGTTGAGCGTCTCTGGAAACACCATATATTTT. Encoded protein: CASSPLSVSGNTIYF.

The chain employs TRBV12-3 or TRBV12-4 and TRBJ2-2, with D hard to call. The CDR3 loop spans 12 amino acids. Trimming took 7 bases from V and 5 from J, leaving 8 bases between them. CDR3 in amino acids: CASTLSTGELFF. The CDR3 DNA reads as TGTGCCAGCACCCTCAGTACCGGGGAGCTGTTTTTT.

J is TRBJ1-1 and V is TRBV6-5; 7 positions match TRBD1. The CDR3 has 14 amino acids. Germline lookup yields CDR1 MNHEY and CDR2 SVGAGI. Losses at the gene ends were 5 bases for V and 3 bases for J; bases not matched to a gene: 6. The CDR3 region is CASSHGTVDTEAFF. In nucleotides, the CDR3 is TGTGCCAGCAGTCATGGGACAGTTGACACTGAAGCTTTCTTT.

This clone was seen only once. V gene TRBV11-3 combines with J gene TRBJ2-2; maybe TRBD2 (6 bases). Germline CDR1 reads SGHNT; CDR2 reads YENEEA. Trimming took off 5 bases at V and 4 bases at J, with 11 bases between the two ends. CDR3 size: 14 residues. The DNA of the CDR3 is TGTGCCAGCAGCCAGGACTATTCCACCGGGGAGCTGTTTTTT. Residues: CASSQDYSTGELFF.

The chain is built from TRBV6-5 and TRBJ2-3, with 8 bases fitting TRBD2. Unmatched junction bases numbered 8, after V lost 5 bases and J lost 4 bases. This CDR3 is built from 15 residues. In germline, CDR1 is MNHEY, CDR2 SVGAGI. The CDR3 DNA reads as TGTGCCAGCAGTAAACTAGCGGCCCTGGCAGATACGCAGTATTTT. Encoded protein: CASSKLAALADTQYF.

The chain is built from TRBV7-8 and TRBJ1-2, with D tentatively TRBD1 (5 bases). This CDR3 region has 19 residues. The V end lost 4 bases, the J end lost 4 bases, and 28 bases lay between the germline ends. Germline V gene lookup returns CDR1 SGHVS and CDR2 FQNEAQ. Here the CDR3 DNA reads TGTGCCAGCAGCTCGCTTCACTCGGGACTGGGAAGGGGAGCCTATGGCTACACCTTC. Its translation is CASSSLHSGLGRGAYGYTF. The full variable domain, completed using reference TRBV7-8 and TRBJ1-2, is GAGVSQSPRYKVAKRGQDVALRCDPISGHVSLFWYQQALGQGPEFLTYFQNEAQLDKSGLPSDRFFAERPEGSVSTLKIQRTQQEDSAVYLCASSSLHSGLGRGAYGYTFGSGTRLTVV.

J is TRBJ2-1 and V is TRBV7-6; D possibly corresponds to TRBD1 (5 bases). Between the trimmed V and J ends, which lost 3 bases and 4 bases, there was a span of 10 bases. The CDR3 has 14 amino acids. Germline assignment: CDR1 SGHVS and CDR2 FNYEAQ. This chain's CDR3 is CASSFNPGYNEQFF. The CDR3 DNA reads TGTGCCAGCAGCTTTAATCCAGGGTACAATGAGCAGTTCTTC.

This clone was counted once. The chain recombines TRBV15 with TRBJ2-7; 7 bases align to TRBD1. V lost 5 bases, J lost 6 bases, and 7 bases stayed unmatched. Germline assignment: CDR1 LNHNV and CDR2 YYDKDF (reference sequence). CDR3 length: 13 amino acids. The CDR3 bases are TGTGCCACCAGCGAACAGGGGAGCCCCGAGCAGTACTTC. The encoded protein is CATSEQGSPEQYF.

The rearrangement links TRBV27 to TRBJ1-2, with TRBD1 as a possible D gene (6 bases). The CDR3 is made up of 14 amino acids. Germline V gene sequence: CDR1 MNHEY, CDR2 SMNVEV (reference sequence). V was pared by 7 bases and J by 4 bases, with 16 bases between. In DNA form, the CDR3 reads TGTGCCAGCAACGAACAGGGTCGTGGCTATGGCTACACCTTC. Its protein is CASNEQGRGYGYTF.

This clone has only one observation. The rearrangement joins TRBV7-9 to TRBJ1-5; 7 bases are shared with TRBD1. The trim removed 4 bases at V and 0 bases at J, leaving 3 bases unmatched. The CDR3 contains 15 residues. Germline V gene sequence: CDR1 SEHNR, CDR2 FQNEAQ (reference sequence). CDR3 amino acids: CASSSGTDSNQPQHF. The CDR3 nucleotides are TGTGCCAGCAGCTCCGGGACAGATAGCAATCAGCCCCAGCATTTT.